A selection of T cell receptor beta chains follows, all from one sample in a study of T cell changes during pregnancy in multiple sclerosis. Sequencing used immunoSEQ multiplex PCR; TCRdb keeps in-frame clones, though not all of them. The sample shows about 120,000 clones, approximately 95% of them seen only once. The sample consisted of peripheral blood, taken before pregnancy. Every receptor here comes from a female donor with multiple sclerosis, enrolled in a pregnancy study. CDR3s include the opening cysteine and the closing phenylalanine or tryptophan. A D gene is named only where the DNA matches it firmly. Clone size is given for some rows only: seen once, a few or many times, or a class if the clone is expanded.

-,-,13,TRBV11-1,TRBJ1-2,CASSYTGSYGYTF,TGTGCCAGCAGCTACACCGGGTCCTATGGCTACACCTTC
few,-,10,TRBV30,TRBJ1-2,CAFRGYGYTF,TGTGCCTTCAGGGGCTATGGCTACACCTTC
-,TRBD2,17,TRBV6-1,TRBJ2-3,CASSEVRSGITSDTQYF,TGTGCCAGCAGTGAAGTCAGGAGCGGGATTACCTCAGATACGCAGTATTTT
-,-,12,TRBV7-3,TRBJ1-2,CASSFTGGGYTF,TGTGCCAGCAGCTTCACCGGGGGTGGCTACACCTTC
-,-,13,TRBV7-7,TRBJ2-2,CASSSTGSGELFF,TGTGCCAGCAGCTCTACAGGGTCCGGGGAGCTGTTTTTT
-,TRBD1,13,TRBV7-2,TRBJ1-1,CASSLGQATEAFF,TGTGCCAGCAGCTTGGGACAGGCCACTGAAGCTTTCTTT
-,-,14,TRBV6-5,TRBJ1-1,CASSYNDMNTEAFF,TGTGCCAGCAGTTACAACGACATGAACACTGAAGCTTTCTTT
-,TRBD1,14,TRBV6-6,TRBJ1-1,CASSIQGGYTEAFF,TGTGCCAGCAGTATACAGGGGGGTTACACTGAAGCTTTCTTT
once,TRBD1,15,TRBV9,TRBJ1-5,CASSVGDRVLQPQHF,TGTGCCAGCAGCGTAGGGGACAGGGTCCTTCAGCCCCAGCATTTT
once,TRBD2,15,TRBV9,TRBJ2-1,CASSLTSGRGNEQFF,TGTGCCAGCAGCCTCACTAGCGGGAGAGGAAATGAGCAGTTCTTC
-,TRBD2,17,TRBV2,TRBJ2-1,CASSDPRTSGSVDEQFF,TGTGCCAGCAGTGACCCCCGGACTAGCGGGAGTGTAGATGAGCAGTTCTTC